This T cell receptor beta chain was sequenced during a study of cytomegalovirus exposure and HLA in healthy donors. Study-wide points: In a later analysis, TCR beta V- and J-gene trimming showed a link to a missense DCLRE1C variant.

The length of the CDR3 is 16 residues. Germline V lookup: CDR1 SGHTA, CDR2 FQGTGA. Trimming stripped 1 base from V and 2 bases from J, with 12 bases between. The PCR ran on 60 Vbeta and 13 Jbeta primers. Data came from immunoSEQ multiplex PCR; TCRdb stores just in-frame clones and leaves some out. This sample has some 180,000 clones, with about 85% found just once. Remarks on this clone: The antigen remains unidentified.

The TCR originated in a man aged 25-45 years in good health and CMV-seropositive. The sample taken for sequencing was PBMCs. The rearrangement uses TRBV7-3 and TRBJ2-1, with TRBD2 as a possible D gene (5 bases). CDR3 region: CASSLRGGVPYNEQFF. CDR3 DNA sequence: TGTGCCAGCAGCTTAAGAGGAGGCGTCCCCTACAATGAGCAGTTCTTC. The full variable domain, rest sourced from reference TRBV7-3 and TRBJ2-1, is GAGVSQTPSNKVTEKGKYVELRCDPISGHTALYWYRQSLGQGPEFLIYFQGTGAADDSGLPNDRFFAVRPEGSVSTLKIQRTERGDSAVYLCASSLRGGVPYNEQFFGPGTRLTVL.